Below are 14 T cell receptor beta chains sequenced from a single sample in a study of neoadjuvant nivolumab and ipilimumab in lung cancer. The protocol was immunoSEQ multiplex PCR, while the TCRdb copy is restricted to in-frame clones and leaves out a portion. The repertoire holds 15,000 to 20,000 clones, around 69% seen once, with 8% in the top ten. The starting material was tumor tissue, obtained after neoadjuvant nivolumab, alone or with ipilimumab, at or shortly before surgery. These receptors were taken from an adult with non-small cell lung cancer.

The V call is TRBV5-1, the J call TRBJ1-5, with D possibly being TRBD1 (5 bases). The CDR3 is 15 amino acids. Trimming took off 0 bases at V and 2 bases at J, with 9 bases between the two ends. The germline V gene has CDR1 SGHRS and CDR2 YFSETQ. In DNA, the CDR3 is TGCGCCAGCAGCTTGGACGGCAGGGGCAATCAGCCCCAGCATTTT. Protein: CASSLDGRGNQPQHF. Supplemented by reference TRBV5-1 and TRBJ1-5, the full variable domain reads KAGVTQTPRYLIKTRGQQVTLSCSPISGHRSVSWYQQTPGQGLQFLFEYFSETQRNKGNFPGRFSGRQFSNSRSEMNVSTLELGDSALYLCASSLDGRGNQPQHFGDGTRLSIL.

This rearrangement joins TRBV27 to TRBJ2-6; 8 bases agree with TRBD1. The CDR3 runs to 17 residues. Germline V gene lookup returns CDR1 MNHEY and CDR2 SMNVEV (reference sequence). Germline trimming cut 5 bases from V and 2 bases from J; bases unmatched to any gene: 8. The CDR3 DNA reads TGTGCCAGCAGTCCAGACAGGGGAGGAACTGGGGCCAACGTCCTGACTTTC. Translation gives CASSPDRGGTGANVLTF. Looking up the rest from reference TRBV27 and TRBJ2-6 gives the full variable domain: EAQVTQNPRYLITVTGKKLTVTCSQNMNHEYMSWYRQDPGLGLRQIYYSMNVEVTDKGDVPEGYKVSRKEKRNFPLILESPSPNQTSLYFCASSPDRGGTGANVLTFGAGSRLTVL.

The rearrangement uses TRBV29-1 and TRBJ1-1, with D hard to call. Germline values: CDR1 SQVTM, CDR2 ANQGSEA. The V end lost 7 bases, the J end lost 2 bases, and 11 bases lay between the germline ends. This CDR3 is built from 12 residues. The CDR3 nucleotides are TGCAGCGCAGAATCGAGCAACACTGAAGCTTTCTTT. Its translation: CSAESSNTEAFF.

The CDR3 bases are TGTGCCAGCAGTGAGGGACAGGCGCCCCATGAAAAACTGTTTTTT. Translation: CASSEGQAPHEKLFF. The chain carries TRBV6-1 and TRBJ1-4; 8 nucleotides align to TRBD1. In germline, CDR1 is MNHNS, CDR2 SASEGT. V lost 3 bases, J lost 6 bases, and 6 bases stayed unmatched. The CDR3 spans 15 residues.

The rearrangement uses TRBV7-9 and TRBJ1-2, with TRBD1 as a possible D gene (5 bases). Germline V lookup: CDR1 SEHNR, CDR2 FQNEAQ (reference sequence). CDR3 length: 12 residues. V was cut by 3 bases and J by 7 bases, with 9 bases left in between. CDR3 amino acids: CASSFRATGYTF. CDR3 sequence (DNA): TGTGCCAGCAGCTTCAGGGCAACTGGCTACACCTTC. The complete variable domain, with remaining parts taken from reference TRBV7-9 and TRBJ1-2, reads DTGVSQNPRHKITKRGQNVTFRCDPISEHNRLYWYRQTLGQGPEFLTYFQNEAQLEKSRLLSDRFSAERPKGSFSTLEIQRTEQGDSAMYLCASSFRATGYTFGSGTRLTVV.

This clone appeared once. CDR3 loop: CAWTEQGLAFF. CDR3 coding DNA: TGTGCCTGGACCGAACAGGGGTTGGCTTTCTTT. The chain has TRBV30 and TRBJ1-1, with TRBD1 identical over 7 bases. The V and J ends lost 4 bases and 11 bases, in that order; junction bases with no gene match: 7. This CDR3 spans 11 amino acids. Germline V gene lookup returns CDR1 GTSNPN and CDR2 SVGIG (reference sequence).

V gene TRBV6-6 combines with J gene TRBJ1-2; D is ambiguous. The V gene's germline CDR1 is MNHNY and CDR2 SVGAGI (reference sequence). Trimming took 6 bases from V and 0 from J, leaving 8 bases between them. This CDR3 is built from 13 residues. CDR3 protein: CASRPVSNYGYTF. The CDR3 DNA follows: TGTGCCAGCAGGCCAGTTTCTAACTATGGCTACACCTTC.

This clone was seen only a few times. The chain has TRBV11-3 and TRBJ1-6, with 8 bases aligning to TRBD1. Germline V CDR1 and CDR2: SGHNT, YENEEA. The junction had 4 bases not matched to a gene; V was cut back by 5 bases and J by 7 bases. The CDR3 has 14 residues. CDR3 loop: CASSLQGGNSPLHF. The CDR3 bases are TGTGCCAGCAGCCTACAGGGGGGGAATTCACCCCTCCACTTT.

The rearrangement joins TRBV6-5 to TRBJ1-5, with D possibly matching TRBD1 (6 bases). The V end lost 6 bases, the J end lost 7 bases, and 10 bases lay between the germline ends. Germline V lookup: CDR1 MNHEY, CDR2 SVGAGI. The CDR3 spans 12 residues. The CDR3 protein is CASSQGYQPQHF. In DNA, the CDR3 is TGTGCCAGCAGCCAGGGGTACCAGCCCCAGCATTTT.

This chain connects TRBV7-3 to TRBJ2-3; 12 bases agree with TRBD2. The CDR3 spans 13 residues. V shed 5 bases and J 6 bases; nucleotides not matched to a gene: 0. Germline CDR1 is SGHTA and CDR2 is FQGTGA. The CDR3 protein is CASSLAGGDTQYF. The CDR3 DNA is TGTGCCAGCAGCCTAGCGGGGGGGGATACGCAGTATTTT.

This clone was seen a single time. This chain connects TRBV30 to TRBJ1-2, with D maybe TRBD1 (5 bases). Germline V gene data show CDR1 as GTSNPN and CDR2 as SVGIG (reference sequence). The CDR3 contains 11 residues. V was cut by 4 bases and J by 4 bases, with 7 bases left in between. The CDR3 here is CAWKGVYGYTF. CDR3 bases: TGTGCCTGGAAAGGGGTCTATGGCTACACCTTC.

V is TRBV30 and J is TRBJ2-3, with 7 bases aligning to TRBD2. This CDR3 has 15 residues. Germline values: CDR1 GTSNPN, CDR2 SVGIG (reference sequence). Unmatched junction bases numbered 5, after V lost 0 bases and J lost 2 bases. The CDR3 loop is CAWSVWGGSTDTQYF. In DNA, the CDR3 is TGTGCCTGGAGTGTATGGGGGGGTTCCACAGATACGCAGTATTTT. The entire variable domain, with the rest obtained from reference TRBV30 and TRBJ2-3, is as follows: SQTIHQWPATLVQPVGSPLSLECTVEGTSNPNLYWYRQAAGRGLQLLFYSVGIGQISSEVPQNLSASRPQDRQFILSSKKLLLSDSGFYLCAWSVWGGSTDTQYFGPGTRLTVL.

This clone appeared a few times. This chain connects TRBV11-2 to TRBJ1-2; 9 positions agree with TRBD1. V was pared by 5 bases and J by 7 bases, with 2 bases of the junction left unmatched. Germline CDR1 and CDR2: SGHAT and FQNNGV. The CDR3 totals 12 residues. CDR3 DNA sequence: TGTGCCAGCAGCGACAGGGGGATTGGCTACACCTTC. Translation: CASSDRGIGYTF.

The J gene is TRBJ1-2, the V gene TRBV7-6; D is ambiguous. From germline, CDR1 is SGHVS and CDR2 FNYEAQ. There are 13 residues in the CDR3. Trimming shortened V by 5 bases and J by 8 bases, and 15 bases separated the two germline ends. In DNA, the CDR3 is TGTGCCAGCAGCCCCGGCCATCTCCTGGGCTACACCTTC. Amino acid sequence: CASSPGHLLGYTF.